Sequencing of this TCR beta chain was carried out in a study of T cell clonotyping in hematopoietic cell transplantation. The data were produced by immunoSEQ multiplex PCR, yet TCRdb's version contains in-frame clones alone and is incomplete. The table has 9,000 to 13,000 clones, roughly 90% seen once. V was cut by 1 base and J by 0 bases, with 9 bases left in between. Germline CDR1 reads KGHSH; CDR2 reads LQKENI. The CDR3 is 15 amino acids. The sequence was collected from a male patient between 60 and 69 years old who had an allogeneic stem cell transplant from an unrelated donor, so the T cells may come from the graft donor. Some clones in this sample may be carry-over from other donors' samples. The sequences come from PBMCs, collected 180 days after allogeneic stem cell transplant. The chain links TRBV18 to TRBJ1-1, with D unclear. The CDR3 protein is CASSPLSSMNTEAFF. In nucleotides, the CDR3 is TGTGCCAGCTCACCACTCAGTTCAATGAACACTGAAGCTTTCTTT.